Reported below is one T cell receptor beta chain. Antigen unknown. Primers for the PCR totalled 60 Vbeta and 13 Jbeta. The protocol was immunoSEQ multiplex PCR, while the TCRdb copy is restricted to in-frame clones and leaves out a portion. Its table records over 100,000 clones. This specimen comes from a study of cytomegalovirus exposure and HLA in healthy donors. Broader study findings: It was approximately 170 TCR beta chains that were listed as cytomegalovirus-associated. What was likely a sequencing artifact was a cluster of highly shared sequence variants. A later analysis linked a missense DCLRE1C variant to TCR beta V- and J-gene trimming.

The source is a man aged 25 to 40 in good health and CMV-seronegative. Sequenced sample: PBMCs.

In DNA form, the CDR3 reads TGTGCCAGCAGTGACAATGCTAACTATGGCTACACCTTC. Translation gives CASSDNANYGYTF. J is TRBJ1-2 and V is TRBV2, with no clear D. The ends were cut back, 3 bases at V and 0 bases at J, with 5 bases in the middle. Germline V gene sequence: CDR1 SNHLY, CDR2 FYNNEI. The CDR3 spans 13 residues.